This is a list of T cell receptor beta chains from one sample in a study of CD8+ T cells in alopecia areata. The repertoire was sequenced with immunoSEQ multiplex PCR; TCRdb's copy has only in-frame clones and lacks some. The profile shows 200,000 or so clones, 50% to 70% of them singletons. Sample: CD4+ T cells sorted from blood, taken at week 0. The receptors come from a human donor with alopecia areata. CDR3s include the opening cysteine and the closing phenylalanine or tryptophan. The order of the fields is CDR3 protein, V gene, J gene.

CDR3aa: CASSGWGAYYGYTF
v_gene: TRBV9
j_gene: TRBJ1-2

CDR3aa: CATSVQGDYNSPLHF
v_gene: TRBV15
j_gene: TRBJ1-6

CDR3aa: CASTGLRYGYTF
v_gene: TRBV2
j_gene: TRBJ1-2

CDR3aa: CASRGLADTYEQYF
v_gene: TRBV10-2
j_gene: TRBJ2-7

CDR3aa: CASSLYSYEQYF
v_gene: TRBV5-6
j_gene: TRBJ2-7

CDR3aa: CSVETGTGGNEQFF
v_gene: TRBV29-1
j_gene: TRBJ2-1

CDR3aa: CSAEGAGYEQYF
v_gene: TRBV29-1
j_gene: TRBJ2-7

CDR3aa: CASRPILANTGELFF
v_gene: TRBV2
j_gene: TRBJ2-2

CDR3aa: CASRESSGANVLTF
v_gene: TRBV27
j_gene: TRBJ2-6

CDR3aa: CAWSLGGNTEAFF
v_gene: TRBV30
j_gene: TRBJ1-1

CDR3aa: CASSPLAGGLGSQYF
v_gene: TRBV7-8
j_gene: TRBJ2-5

CDR3aa: CASRDSAYEQYF
v_gene: TRBV6-5
j_gene: TRBJ2-7

CDR3aa: CASSLGVHNEQFF
v_gene: TRBV5-1
j_gene: TRBJ2-1

CDR3aa: CASSLGQGASIDYGYTF
v_gene: TRBV7-2
j_gene: TRBJ1-2

CDR3aa: CASSPPGNTEAFF
v_gene: TRBV5-1
j_gene: TRBJ1-1

CDR3aa: CASSLVMRDDSPLHF
v_gene: TRBV7-8
j_gene: TRBJ1-6

CDR3aa: CAWSPGLARGDTQYF
v_gene: TRBV30
j_gene: TRBJ2-3

CDR3aa: CASSRDRENTEAFF
v_gene: TRBV25-1
j_gene: TRBJ1-1

CDR3aa: CASSSGTGGNQPQHF
v_gene: TRBV7-8
j_gene: TRBJ1-5

CDR3aa: CASSAQVNTGELFF
v_gene: TRBV6-1
j_gene: TRBJ2-2

CDR3aa: CSVERTSSEQFF
v_gene: TRBV29-1
j_gene: TRBJ2-1

CDR3aa: CASSVGLAGTYEQYF
v_gene: TRBV2
j_gene: TRBJ2-7

CDR3aa: CASSLVAGMETQYF
v_gene: TRBV5-1
j_gene: TRBJ2-5

CDR3aa: CASRRIETDTQYF
v_gene: TRBV7-9
j_gene: TRBJ2-3

CDR3aa: CASSLDGGTEAFF
v_gene: TRBV7-9
j_gene: TRBJ1-1

CDR3aa: CAWREGVRTEAFF
v_gene: TRBV30
j_gene: TRBJ1-1

CDR3aa: CASSFGGTNYGYTF
v_gene: TRBV7-9
j_gene: TRBJ1-2

CDR3aa: CASRDRAYEQYF
v_gene: TRBV6-6
j_gene: TRBJ2-7

CDR3aa: CAWSVAGGGTEAFF
v_gene: TRBV30
j_gene: TRBJ1-1

CDR3aa: CASSGRAPSGQFF
v_gene: TRBV25-1
j_gene: TRBJ2-1

CDR3aa: CASKVNTEAFF
v_gene: TRBV6-5
j_gene: TRBJ1-1

CDR3aa: CASTPGEAASYEQYF
v_gene: TRBV19
j_gene: TRBJ2-7

CDR3aa: CASSGPGQSSAFF
v_gene: TRBV9
j_gene: TRBJ1-1

CDR3aa: CASSLRQGNGYEQYF
v_gene: TRBV14
j_gene: TRBJ2-7

CDR3aa: CASSETVTTEAFF
v_gene: TRBV9
j_gene: TRBJ1-1

CDR3aa: CSARETHTF
v_gene: TRBV20-1
j_gene: TRBJ1-2

CDR3aa: CSARGDYEQYF
v_gene: TRBV20-1
j_gene: TRBJ2-7

CDR3aa: CASSATATNTEAFF
v_gene: TRBV6-5
j_gene: TRBJ1-1

CDR3aa: CASSERRGLNTEAFF
v_gene: TRBV9
j_gene: TRBJ1-1

CDR3aa: CSALDSPAKFF
v_gene: TRBV20-1
j_gene: TRBJ2-1

CDR3aa: CSGPGGRNIQYF
v_gene: TRBV29-1
j_gene: TRBJ2-4

CDR3aa: CSVGRPLNTEAFF
v_gene: TRBV29-1
j_gene: TRBJ1-1

CDR3aa: CASSAWTGTNEQFF
v_gene: TRBV7-6
j_gene: TRBJ2-1

CDR3aa: CACPGASGKPDTQYF
v_gene: TRBV2
j_gene: TRBJ2-3

CDR3aa: CASSLTGGGGELFF
v_gene: TRBV7-3
j_gene: TRBJ2-2

CDR3aa: CASRPSGSSYEQYF
v_gene: TRBV6-5
j_gene: TRBJ2-7

CDR3aa: CANLFDRGANYGYTF
v_gene: TRBV6-1
j_gene: TRBJ1-2

CDR3aa: CASSESREAFF
v_gene: TRBV25-1
j_gene: TRBJ1-1

CDR3aa: CASSYSREGYTF
v_gene: TRBV6-6
j_gene: TRBJ1-2

CDR3aa: CASSLEGTAVAYNEQFF
v_gene: TRBV7-2
j_gene: TRBJ2-1

CDR3aa: CASSPWTAPGTQYF
v_gene: TRBV9
j_gene: TRBJ2-5

CDR3aa: CASTRLAGDTDTQYF
v_gene: TRBV23-1
j_gene: TRBJ2-3

CDR3aa: CAWSGLAGVHEQYF
v_gene: TRBV30
j_gene: .

CDR3aa: CASSSPRDRGNTIYF
v_gene: TRBV7-9
j_gene: TRBJ1-3

CDR3aa: CASSLDVQIYGYTF
v_gene: TRBV7-2
j_gene: TRBJ1-2

CDR3aa: CASSGSGANVLTF
v_gene: TRBV5-1
j_gene: TRBJ2-6